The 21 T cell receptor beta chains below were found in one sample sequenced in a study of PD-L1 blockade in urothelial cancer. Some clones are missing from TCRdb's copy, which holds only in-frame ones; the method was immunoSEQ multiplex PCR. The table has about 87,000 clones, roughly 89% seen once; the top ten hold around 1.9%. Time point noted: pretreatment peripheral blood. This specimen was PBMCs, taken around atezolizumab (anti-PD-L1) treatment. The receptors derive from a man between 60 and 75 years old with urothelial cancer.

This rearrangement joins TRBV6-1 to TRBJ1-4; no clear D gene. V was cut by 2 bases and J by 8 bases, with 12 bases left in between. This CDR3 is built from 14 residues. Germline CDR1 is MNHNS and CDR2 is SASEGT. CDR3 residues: CASSETQRREKLFF. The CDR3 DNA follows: TGTGCCAGCAGTGAAACCCAAAGGAGGGAAAAACTGTTTTTT.

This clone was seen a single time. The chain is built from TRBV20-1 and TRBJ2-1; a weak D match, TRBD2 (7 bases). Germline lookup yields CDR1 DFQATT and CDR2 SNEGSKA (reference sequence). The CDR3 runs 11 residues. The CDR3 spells CSTPGGPGQFF. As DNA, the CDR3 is TGCAGCACTCCGGGGGGCCCGGGGCAGTTCTTC.

In DNA, the CDR3 is TGTGCCAGTACCCCGACGGGATCCCAGGGGAATGAGCAGTTCTTC. Translation gives CASTPTGSQGNEQFF. The chain employs TRBV19 and TRBJ2-1; a weak D match, TRBD1 (6 bases). The germline V gene has CDR1 LNHDA and CDR2 SQIVND (reference sequence). V lost 7 bases and J lost 7, with 20 bases in between. The CDR3 spans 15 residues.

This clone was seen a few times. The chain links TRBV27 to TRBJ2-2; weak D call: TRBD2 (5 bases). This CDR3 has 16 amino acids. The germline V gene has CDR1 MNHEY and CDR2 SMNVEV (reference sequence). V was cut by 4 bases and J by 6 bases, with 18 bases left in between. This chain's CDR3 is CASSSHSVGTAGELFF. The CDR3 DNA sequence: TGTGCCAGCAGTTCTCATAGCGTGGGTACGGCCGGGGAGCTGTTTTTT.

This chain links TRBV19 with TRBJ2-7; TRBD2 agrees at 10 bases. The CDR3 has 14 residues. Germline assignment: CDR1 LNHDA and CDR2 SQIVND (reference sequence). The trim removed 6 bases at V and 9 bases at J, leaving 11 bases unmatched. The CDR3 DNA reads TGTGCCAGTAGATTGACTAGCGGGTCTCCCCCGCAGTACTTC. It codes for CASRLTSGSPPQYF.

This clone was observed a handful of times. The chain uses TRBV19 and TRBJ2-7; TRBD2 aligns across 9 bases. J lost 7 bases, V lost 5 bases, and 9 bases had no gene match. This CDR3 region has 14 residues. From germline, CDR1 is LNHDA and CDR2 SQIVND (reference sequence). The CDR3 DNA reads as TGTGCCAGTAGTGAGTCTAGCGGGGTCCGTGAGCAGTACTTC. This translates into CASSESSGVREQYF.

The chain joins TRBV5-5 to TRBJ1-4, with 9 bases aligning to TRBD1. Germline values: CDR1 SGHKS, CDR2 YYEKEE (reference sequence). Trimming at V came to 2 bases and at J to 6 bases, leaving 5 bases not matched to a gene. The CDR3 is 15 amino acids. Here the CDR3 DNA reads TGTGCCAGCAGCTTCCCGGGACAGGGTTATGAAAAACTGTTTTTT. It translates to CASSFPGQGYEKLFF.

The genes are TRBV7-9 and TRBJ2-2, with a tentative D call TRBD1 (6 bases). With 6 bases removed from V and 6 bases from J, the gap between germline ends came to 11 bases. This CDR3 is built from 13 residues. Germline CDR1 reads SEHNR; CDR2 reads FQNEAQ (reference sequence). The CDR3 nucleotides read TGTGCCAGCAGAAACAGGGTGGCCGGGGAGCTGTTTTTT. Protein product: CASRNRVAGELFF.

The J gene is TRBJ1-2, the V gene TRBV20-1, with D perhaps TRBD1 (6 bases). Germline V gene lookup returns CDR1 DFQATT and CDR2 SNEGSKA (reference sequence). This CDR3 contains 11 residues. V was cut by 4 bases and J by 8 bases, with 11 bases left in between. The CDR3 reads CSAMGAKGYTF. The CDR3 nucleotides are TGCAGTGCTATGGGGGCTAAAGGCTACACCTTC.

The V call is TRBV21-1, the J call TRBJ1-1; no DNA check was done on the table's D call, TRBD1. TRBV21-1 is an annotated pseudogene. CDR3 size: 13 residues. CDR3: CASTPDRYTEAFF. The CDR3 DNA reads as TGTGCCAGCACCCCGGACAGGTACACTGAAGCTTTCTTT.

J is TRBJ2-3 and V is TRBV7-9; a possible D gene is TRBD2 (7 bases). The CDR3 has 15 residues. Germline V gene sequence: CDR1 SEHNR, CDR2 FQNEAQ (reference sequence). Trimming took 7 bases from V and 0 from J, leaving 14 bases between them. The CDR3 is CASTHRGASTDTQYF. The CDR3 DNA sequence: TGTGCCAGCACCCATCGGGGGGCTAGCACAGATACGCAGTATTTT.

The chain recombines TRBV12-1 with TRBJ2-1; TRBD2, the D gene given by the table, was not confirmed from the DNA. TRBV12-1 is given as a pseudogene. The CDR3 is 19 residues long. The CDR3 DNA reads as TGTGCCAGCAGCTTTGTTGTCGGGGATACGGGAATGGTGCACAATGAGCAGTTCTTC. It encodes CASSFVVGDTGMVHNEQFF.

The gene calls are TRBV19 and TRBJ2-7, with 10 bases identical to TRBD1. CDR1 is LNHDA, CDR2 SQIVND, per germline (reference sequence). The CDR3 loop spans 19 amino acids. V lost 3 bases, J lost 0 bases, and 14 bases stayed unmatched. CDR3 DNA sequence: TGTGCCAGTAGTATTCTATCGGGACAGGGGTCTTCCTTCTCCTACGAGCAGTACTTC. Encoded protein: CASSILSGQGSSFSYEQYF.

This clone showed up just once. CDR3 protein: CASSVGNRVSGNTIYF. CDR3 DNA: TGTGCCAGCAGCGTAGGGAACAGGGTCAGTGGAAACACCATATATTTT. The genes are TRBV9 and TRBJ1-3, with D possibly matching TRBD1 (6 bases). Trimming stripped 0 bases from V and 3 bases from J, with 13 bases between. Germline V gene sequence: CDR1 SGDLS, CDR2 YYNGEE. The CDR3 loop spans 16 amino acids. Variable domain in full (rest from reference TRBV9 and TRBJ1-3): DSGVTQTPKHLITATGQRVTLRCSPRSGDLSVYWYQQSLDQGLQFLIQYYNGEERAKGNILERFSAQQFPDLHSELNLSSLELGDSALYFCASSVGNRVSGNTIYFGEGSWLTVV.

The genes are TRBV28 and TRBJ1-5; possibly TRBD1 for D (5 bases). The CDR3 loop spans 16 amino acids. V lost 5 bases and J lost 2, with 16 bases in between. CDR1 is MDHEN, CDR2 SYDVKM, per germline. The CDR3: CASSKAQGSGNQPQHF. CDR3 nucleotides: TGTGCCAGCAGTAAGGCCCAGGGCTCTGGCAATCAGCCCCAGCATTTT.

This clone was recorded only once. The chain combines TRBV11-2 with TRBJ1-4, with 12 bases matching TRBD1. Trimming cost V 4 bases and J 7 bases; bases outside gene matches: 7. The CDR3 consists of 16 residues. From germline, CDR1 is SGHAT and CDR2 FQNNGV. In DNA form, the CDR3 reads TGTGCCAGCAGCTCGGGACAGGGGGCGCTTGGTGAAAAACTGTTTTTT. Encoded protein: CASSSGQGALGEKLFF.

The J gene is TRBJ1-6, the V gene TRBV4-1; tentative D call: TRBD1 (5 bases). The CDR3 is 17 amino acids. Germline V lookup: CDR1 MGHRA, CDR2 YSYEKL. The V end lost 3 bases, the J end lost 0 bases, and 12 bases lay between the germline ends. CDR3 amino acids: CASSQRGGDSYNSPLHF. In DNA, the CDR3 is TGCGCCAGCAGCCAGAGGGGAGGGGACTCCTATAATTCACCCCTCCACTTT.

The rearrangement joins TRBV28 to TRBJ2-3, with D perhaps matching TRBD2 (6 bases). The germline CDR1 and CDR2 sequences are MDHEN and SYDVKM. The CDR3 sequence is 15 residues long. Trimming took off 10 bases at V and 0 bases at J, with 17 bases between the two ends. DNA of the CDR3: TGTGCCACCCTTAGCGGCCTACTTAGCACAGATACGCAGTATTTT. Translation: CATLSGLLSTDTQYF.

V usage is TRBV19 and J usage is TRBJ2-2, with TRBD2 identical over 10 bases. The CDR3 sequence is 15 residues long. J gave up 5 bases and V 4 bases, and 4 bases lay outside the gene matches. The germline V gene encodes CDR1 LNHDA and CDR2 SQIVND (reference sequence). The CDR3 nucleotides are TGTGCCAGTAGTACCCCTAGCGGGAGAACCGGGGAGCTGTTTTTT. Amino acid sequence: CASSTPSGRTGELFF.

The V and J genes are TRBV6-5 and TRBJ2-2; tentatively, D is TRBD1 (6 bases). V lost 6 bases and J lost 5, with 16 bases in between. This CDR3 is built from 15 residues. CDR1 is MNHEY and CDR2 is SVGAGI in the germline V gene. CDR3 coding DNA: TGTGCCAGCAGCTCGGACAGAAGTGGGACCGGGGAGCTGTTTTTT. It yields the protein CASSSDRSGTGELFF.

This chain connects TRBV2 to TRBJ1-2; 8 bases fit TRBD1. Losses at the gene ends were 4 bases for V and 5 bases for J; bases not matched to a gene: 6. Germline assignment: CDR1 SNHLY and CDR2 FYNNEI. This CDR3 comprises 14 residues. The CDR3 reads CASSGQGSEYGYTF. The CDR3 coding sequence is TGTGCCAGCAGTGGACAGGGGTCAGAATATGGCTACACCTTC.